This T cell receptor (beta chain) is from a study of OX40 agonist ivuxolimab in advanced cancers. The method was immunoSEQ multiplex PCR; TCRdb's version includes in-frame clones alone and lacks a portion of them. The data contain roughly 79,000 clones, roughly 80% of them singletons. This clonotype originated in an adult with an advanced solid tumor such as melanoma, head and neck, liver or kidney cancer. The input for sequencing was CD4+ or CD8+ T cells sorted from blood, taken in a trial of the OX40 agonist ivuxolimab.

In DNA, the CDR3 is TGTGCCAGCAGCCAAGATCCCCTAGCCTACGAGCAGTACTTC. Protein sequence: CASSQDPLAYEQYF. The J gene is TRBJ2-7, the V gene TRBV4-2; D is undetermined. This CDR3 region has 14 residues. V gave up 0 bases and J gave up 2 bases, with 8 bases separating them. Germline values: CDR1 LGHNA, CDR2 YNFKEQ.